The clone carrying this T cell receptor (beta chain) showed up many times. Its target is not known. This specimen comes from a study of lung T cells in sarcoidosis with Löfgren's syndrome. Study overall: In sarcoidosis, CD4+ T cells accumulate in bronchoalveolar lavage fluid. Study results and caveats: These T cells possibly recognize a putative, unidentified sarcoidosis-associated antigen. TRAV12-1 and TRBV2 were reportedly most expanded in Löfgren's patients.

Each CDR3 protein is one row after TCRdb ran MiXCR on the reads. This table has about 9,400 distinct CDR3 sequences, just under 20% appearing once. CDR1 and CDR2 from the germline V gene are KGHSH and LQKENI. The CDR3 length is 15 residues. V lost 3 bases and J lost 0, with 12 bases in between. The specimen sequenced was CD4+ T cells from bronchoalveolar lavage. This clonotype was sampled from a human donor with sarcoidosis (Löfgren's syndrome or another form), or a control subject (not recorded which). The chain recombines TRBV18 with TRBJ2-7, with D perhaps matching TRBD1 (6 bases). CDR3 amino acids: CASSPLQGSSYEQYF. DNA of the CDR3: TGTGCCAGCTCACCTCTCCAGGGGAGCTCCTACGAGCAGTACTTC.